This T cell receptor beta chain was documented in a study of blood T cell repertoires in COVID-19. This CDR3 contains 14 residues. Germline V gene lookup returns CDR1 LNHDA and CDR2 SQIVND (reference sequence). Trimming shortened V by 10 bases and J by 4 bases, and 17 bases separated the two germline ends. Sequencing was performed with immunoSEQ multiplex PCR; in TCRdb, only in-frame clones are kept and a portion is missing. The profile covers approximately 200,000 clones, with approximately 86% appearing a single time and about 4.7% taken by the ten largest. The sequence was obtained from a woman in her twenties or thirties who had been exposed to COVID-19. Sequencing was performed on PBMCs or T cells enriched from blood (not recorded which). This chain connects TRBV19 to TRBJ1-3; the D gene is possibly TRBD1 (5 bases). CDR3 nucleotide sequence: TGTGCCACCCATGACAGAACCAGGGGAAACACCATATATTTT. It yields the protein CATHDRTRGNTIYF.